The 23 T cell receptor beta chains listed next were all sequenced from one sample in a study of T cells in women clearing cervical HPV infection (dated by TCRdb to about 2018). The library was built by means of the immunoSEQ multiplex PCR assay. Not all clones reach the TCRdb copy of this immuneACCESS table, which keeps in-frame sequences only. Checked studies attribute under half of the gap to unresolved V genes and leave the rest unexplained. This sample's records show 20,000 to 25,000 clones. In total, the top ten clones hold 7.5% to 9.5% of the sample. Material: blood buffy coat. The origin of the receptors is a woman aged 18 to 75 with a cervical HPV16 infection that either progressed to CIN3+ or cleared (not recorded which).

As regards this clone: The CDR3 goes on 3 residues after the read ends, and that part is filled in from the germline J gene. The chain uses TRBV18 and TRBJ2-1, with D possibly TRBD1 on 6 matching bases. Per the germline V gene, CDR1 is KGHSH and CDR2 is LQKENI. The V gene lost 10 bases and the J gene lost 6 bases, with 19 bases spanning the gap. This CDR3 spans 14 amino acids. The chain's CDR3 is CATDRGTGSNEQFF. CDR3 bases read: TGTGCCACCGATAGGGGAACAGGGAGCAATGAG. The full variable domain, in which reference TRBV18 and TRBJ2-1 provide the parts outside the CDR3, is NAGVMQNPRHLVRRRGQEARLRCSPMKGHSHVYWYRQLPEEGLKFMVYLQKENIIDESGMPKERFSAEFPKEGPSILRIQQVVRGDSAAYFCATDRGTGSNEQFFGPGTRLTVL.

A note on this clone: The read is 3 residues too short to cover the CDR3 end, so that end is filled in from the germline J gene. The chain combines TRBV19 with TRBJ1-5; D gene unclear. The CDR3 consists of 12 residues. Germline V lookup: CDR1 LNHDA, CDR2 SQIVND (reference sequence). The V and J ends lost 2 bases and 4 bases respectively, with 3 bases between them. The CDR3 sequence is CASSILNQPQHF. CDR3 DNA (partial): TGTGCCAGTAGTATATTAAATCAGCCC.

The CDR3 sequence: CASSLARSGVTGELFF. The DNA read from the CDR3 is TGTGCCAGCAGCTTAGCACGGTCAGGAGTCACCGGGGAG. The chain couples TRBV7-2 to TRBJ2-2; D unresolved. The read stops 3 residues short of the end of the CDR3; the missing end is completed from the germline J gene. The CDR3 has 16 residues. V was pared by 0 bases and J by 4 bases, with 12 bases between. Germline values: CDR1 SGHTA, CDR2 FQGNSA. The full variable domain, with the rest looked up from reference TRBV7-2 and TRBJ2-2, is GAGVSQSPSNKVTEKGKDVELRCDPISGHTALYWYRQSLGQGLEFLIYFQGNSAPDKSGLPSDRFSAERTGGSVSTLTIQRTQQEDSAVYLCASSLARSGVTGELFFGEGSRLTVL.

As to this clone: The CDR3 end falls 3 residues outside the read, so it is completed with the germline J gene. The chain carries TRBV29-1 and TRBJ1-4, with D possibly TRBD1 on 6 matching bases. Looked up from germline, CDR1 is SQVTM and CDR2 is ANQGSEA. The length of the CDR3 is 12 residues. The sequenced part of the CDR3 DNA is TGCAGCGGGGGGCCGACGGATGGTAAA. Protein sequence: CSGGPTDGK. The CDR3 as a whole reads CSGGPTDGKLFF.

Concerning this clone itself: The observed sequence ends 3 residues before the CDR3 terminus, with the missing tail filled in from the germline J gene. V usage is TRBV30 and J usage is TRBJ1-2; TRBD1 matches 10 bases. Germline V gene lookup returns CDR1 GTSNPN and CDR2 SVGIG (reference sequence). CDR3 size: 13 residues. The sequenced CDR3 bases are TGTGCCTGGAGTGCAGGACAGGGGGGGGAC. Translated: CAWSAGQGGD. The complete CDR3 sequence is CAWSAGQGGDYTF.

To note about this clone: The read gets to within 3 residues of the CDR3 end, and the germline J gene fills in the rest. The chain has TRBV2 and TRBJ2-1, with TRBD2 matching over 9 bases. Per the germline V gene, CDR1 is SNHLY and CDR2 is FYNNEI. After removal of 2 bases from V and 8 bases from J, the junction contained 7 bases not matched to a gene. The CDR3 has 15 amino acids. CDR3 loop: CASSERASGMHEQFF. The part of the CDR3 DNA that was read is TGTGCCAGCAGTGAAAGGGCTAGCGGGATGCATGAG.

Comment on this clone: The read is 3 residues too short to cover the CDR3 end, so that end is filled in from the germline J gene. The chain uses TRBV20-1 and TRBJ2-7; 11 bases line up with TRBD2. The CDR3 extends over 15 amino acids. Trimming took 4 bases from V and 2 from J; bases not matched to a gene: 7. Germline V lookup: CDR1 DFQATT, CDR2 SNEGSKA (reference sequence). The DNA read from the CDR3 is TGCAGTGCTACCATAGCGGGAGGGCCCACCTACGAG. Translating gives CSATIAGGPTYE. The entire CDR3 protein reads CSATIAGGPTYEQYF.

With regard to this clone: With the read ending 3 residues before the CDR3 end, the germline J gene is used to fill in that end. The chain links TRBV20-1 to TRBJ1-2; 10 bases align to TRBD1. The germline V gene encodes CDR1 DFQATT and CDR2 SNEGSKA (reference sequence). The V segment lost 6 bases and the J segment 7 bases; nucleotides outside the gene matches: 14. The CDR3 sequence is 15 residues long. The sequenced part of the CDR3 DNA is TGCAGTGCCCGGGGGGCCGGGACAGGGGAGGGTGGC. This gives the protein CSARGAGTGEGG. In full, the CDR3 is CSARGAGTGEGGYTF.

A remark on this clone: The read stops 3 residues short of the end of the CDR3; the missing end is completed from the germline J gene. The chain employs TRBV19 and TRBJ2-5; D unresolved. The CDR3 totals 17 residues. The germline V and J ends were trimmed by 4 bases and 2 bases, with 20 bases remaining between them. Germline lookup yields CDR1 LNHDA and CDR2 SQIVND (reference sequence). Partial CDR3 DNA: TGTGCCAGTAGTACCGGGTCGTTAGCACTCATACAAGAGACC. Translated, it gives CASSTGSLALIQET. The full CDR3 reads CASSTGSLALIQETQYF. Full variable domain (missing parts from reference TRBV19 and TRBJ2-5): DGGITQSPKYLFRKEGQNVTLSCEQNLNHDAMYWYRQDPGQGLRLIYYSQIVNDFQKGDIAEGYSVSREKKESFPLTVTSAQKNPTAFYLCASSTGSLALIQETQYFGPGTRLLVL.

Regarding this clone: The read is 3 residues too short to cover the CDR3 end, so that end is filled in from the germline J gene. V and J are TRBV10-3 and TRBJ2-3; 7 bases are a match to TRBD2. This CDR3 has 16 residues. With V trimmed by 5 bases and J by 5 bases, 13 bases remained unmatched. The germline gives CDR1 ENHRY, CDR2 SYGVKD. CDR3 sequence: CAISSDGGEELDTQYF. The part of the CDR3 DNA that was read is TGTGCCATCAGTTCTGATGGGGGGGAAGAACTAGATACG.

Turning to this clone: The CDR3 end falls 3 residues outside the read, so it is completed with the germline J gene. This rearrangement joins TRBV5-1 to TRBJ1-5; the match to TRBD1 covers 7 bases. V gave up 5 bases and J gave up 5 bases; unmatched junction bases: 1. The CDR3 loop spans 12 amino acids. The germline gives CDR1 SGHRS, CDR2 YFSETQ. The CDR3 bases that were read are TGCGCCAGCAGTCAGGGGGATCAGCCC. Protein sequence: CASSQGDQP. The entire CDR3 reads CASSQGDQPQHF.

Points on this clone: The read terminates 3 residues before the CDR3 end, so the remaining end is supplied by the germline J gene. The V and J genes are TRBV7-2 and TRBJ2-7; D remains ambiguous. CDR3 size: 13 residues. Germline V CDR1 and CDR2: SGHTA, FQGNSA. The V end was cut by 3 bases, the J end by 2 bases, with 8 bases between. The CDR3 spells CASSLRPPYEQYF. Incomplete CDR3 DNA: TGTGCCAGCAGCTTGAGGCCCCCCTACGAG. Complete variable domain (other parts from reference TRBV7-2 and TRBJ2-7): GAGVSQSPSNKVTEKGKDVELRCDPISGHTALYWYRQSLGQGLEFLIYFQGNSAPDKSGLPSDRFSAERTGGSVSTLTIQRTQQEDSAVYLCASSLRPPYEQYFGPGTRLTVT.

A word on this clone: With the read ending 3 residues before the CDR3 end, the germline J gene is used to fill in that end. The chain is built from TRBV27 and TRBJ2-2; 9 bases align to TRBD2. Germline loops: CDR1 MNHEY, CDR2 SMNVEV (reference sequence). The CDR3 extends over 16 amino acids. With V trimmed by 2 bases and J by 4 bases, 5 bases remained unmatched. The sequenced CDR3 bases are TGTGCCAGCAGTTTAAGTTCTAGCGGGGCCACCGGGGAG. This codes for CASSLSSSGATGE. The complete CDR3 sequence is CASSLSSSGATGELFF.

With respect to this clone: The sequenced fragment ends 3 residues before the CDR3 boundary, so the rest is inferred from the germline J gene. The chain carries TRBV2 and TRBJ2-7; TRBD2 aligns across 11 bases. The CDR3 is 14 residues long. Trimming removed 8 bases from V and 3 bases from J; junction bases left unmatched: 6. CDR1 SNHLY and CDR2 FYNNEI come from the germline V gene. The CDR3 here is CASETSGAVYEQYF. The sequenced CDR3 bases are TGTGCCAGCGAGACTAGCGGGGCCGTCTACGAG.

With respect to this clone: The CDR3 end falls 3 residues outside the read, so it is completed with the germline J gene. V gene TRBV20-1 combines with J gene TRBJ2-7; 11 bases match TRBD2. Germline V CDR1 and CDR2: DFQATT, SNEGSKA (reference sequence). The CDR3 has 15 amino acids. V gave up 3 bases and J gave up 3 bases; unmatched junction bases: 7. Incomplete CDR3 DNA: TGCAGTGCTAGCCTTAGCGGGAGGGCCGACTACGAG. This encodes CSASLSGRADYE. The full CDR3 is CSASLSGRADYEQYF.

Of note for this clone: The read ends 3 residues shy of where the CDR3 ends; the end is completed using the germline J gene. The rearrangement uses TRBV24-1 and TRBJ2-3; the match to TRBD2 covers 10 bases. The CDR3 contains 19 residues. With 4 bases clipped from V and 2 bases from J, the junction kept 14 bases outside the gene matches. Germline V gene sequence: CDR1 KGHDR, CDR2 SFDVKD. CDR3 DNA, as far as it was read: TGTGCCACCAGTGACCCACGACAGGCTCTAGCGGGAGTCACAGATACG. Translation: CATSDPRQALAGVTDT. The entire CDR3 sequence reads CATSDPRQALAGVTDTQYF.

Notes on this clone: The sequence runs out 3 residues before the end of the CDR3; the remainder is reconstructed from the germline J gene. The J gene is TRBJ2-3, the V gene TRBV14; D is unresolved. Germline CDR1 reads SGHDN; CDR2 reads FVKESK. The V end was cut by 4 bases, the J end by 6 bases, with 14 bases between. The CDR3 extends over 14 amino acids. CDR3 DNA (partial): TGTGCCAGCAGCCGGCCGGGTCTCCGGGATACG. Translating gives CASSRPGLRDT. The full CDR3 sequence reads CASSRPGLRDTQYF. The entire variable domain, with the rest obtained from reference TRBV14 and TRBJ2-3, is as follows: EAGVTQFPSHSVIEKGQTVTLRCDPISGHDNLYWYRRVMGKEIKFLLHFVKESKQDESGMPNNRFLAERTGGTYSTLKVQPAELEDSGVYFCASSRPGLRDTQYFGPGTRLTVL.

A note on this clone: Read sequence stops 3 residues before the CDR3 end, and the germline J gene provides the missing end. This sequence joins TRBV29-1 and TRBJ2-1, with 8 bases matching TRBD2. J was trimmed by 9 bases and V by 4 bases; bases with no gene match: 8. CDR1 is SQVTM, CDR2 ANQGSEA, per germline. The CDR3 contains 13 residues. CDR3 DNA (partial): TGCAGCGTTGTCCTGGGGGCGGGAGGTGAG. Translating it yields CSVVLGAGGE. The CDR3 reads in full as CSVVLGAGGEQFF.

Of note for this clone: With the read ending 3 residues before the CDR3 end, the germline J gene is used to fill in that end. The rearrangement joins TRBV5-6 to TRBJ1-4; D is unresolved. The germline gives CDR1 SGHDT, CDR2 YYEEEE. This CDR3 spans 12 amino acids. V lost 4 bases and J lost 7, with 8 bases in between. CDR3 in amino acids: CASSGGREKLFF. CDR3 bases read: TGTGCCAGCAGCGGCGGTCGTGAAAAA.

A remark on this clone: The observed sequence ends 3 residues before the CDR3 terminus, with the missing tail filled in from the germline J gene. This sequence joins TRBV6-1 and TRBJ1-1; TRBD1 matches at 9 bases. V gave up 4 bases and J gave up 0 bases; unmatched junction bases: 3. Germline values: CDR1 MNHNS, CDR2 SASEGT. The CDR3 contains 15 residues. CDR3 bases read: TGTGCCAGCAGTGCCCGACAGGGGGTGAACACTGAA. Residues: CASSARQGVNTE. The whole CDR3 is CASSARQGVNTEAFF.

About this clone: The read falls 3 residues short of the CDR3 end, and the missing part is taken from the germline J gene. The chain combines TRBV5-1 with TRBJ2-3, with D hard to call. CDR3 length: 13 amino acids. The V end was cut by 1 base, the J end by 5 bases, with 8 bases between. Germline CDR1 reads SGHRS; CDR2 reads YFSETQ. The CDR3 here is CASSLWPGDTQYF. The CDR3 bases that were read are TGCGCCAGCAGCTTGTGGCCGGGAGATACG.

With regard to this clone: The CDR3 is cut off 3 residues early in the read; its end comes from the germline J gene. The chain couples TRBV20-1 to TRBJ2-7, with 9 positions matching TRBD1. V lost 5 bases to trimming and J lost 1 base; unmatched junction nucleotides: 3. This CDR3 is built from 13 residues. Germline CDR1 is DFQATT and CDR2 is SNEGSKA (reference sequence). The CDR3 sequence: CSAGQGNSYEQYF. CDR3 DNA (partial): TGCAGTGCTGGACAGGGGAATTCCTACGAG.

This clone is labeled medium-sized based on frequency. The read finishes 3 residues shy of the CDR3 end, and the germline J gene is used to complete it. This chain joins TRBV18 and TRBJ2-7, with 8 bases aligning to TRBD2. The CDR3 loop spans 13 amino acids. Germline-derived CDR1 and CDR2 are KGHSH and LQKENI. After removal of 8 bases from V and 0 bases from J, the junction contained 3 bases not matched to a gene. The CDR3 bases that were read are TGTGCCAGCCGGACTAGCTTCTCCTACGAG. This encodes CASRTSFSYE. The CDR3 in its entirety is CASRTSFSYEQYF.